A single sample is the source of the 20 T cell receptor beta chains below, sequenced in a study of beta chain features in type 1 diabetes. Findings of the study overall: Shorter TCRB CDR3s, moderately but significantly so, marked every one of the four CD4+ subsets in Type 1 diabetes patients.

These receptors' antigens are unknown. All of the isolated RNA was reverse transcribed, so expressed TCRB transcripts were sequenced. Using immunoSEQ multiplex PCR, the repertoire was profiled, and TCRdb retains in-frame clones only, with some absent. The sample yields a few hundred thousand clones, around 10% seen once. Sequenced: central memory CD4+ T cells from blood. The source is a man aged 30 to 45 with type 1 diabetes.

The chain uses TRBV9 and TRBJ1-2; 7 bases fit TRBD1. CDR3 size: 15 residues. Trimming at V came to 4 bases and at J to 7 bases, leaving 13 bases not matched to a gene. Germline V CDR1 and CDR2: SGDLS, YYNGEE. CDR3 loop: CASSPRTGLRGGYTF. As DNA, the CDR3 is TGTGCCAGCAGCCCCAGGACAGGCCTGAGGGGTGGCTACACCTTC.

The rearrangement joins TRBV4-2 to TRBJ2-3; 8 bases line up with TRBD2. Per the germline V gene, CDR1 is LGHNA and CDR2 is YNFKEQ. The length of the CDR3 is 16 residues. After removal of 4 bases from V and 2 bases from J, the junction contained 8 bases not matched to a gene. DNA of the CDR3: TGTGCCAGCAGCCGAGGAAGCGGGAGAGACACAGATACGCAGTATTTT. Translated: CASSRGSGRDTDTQYF.

This clone was seen a few times. The chain joins TRBV28 to TRBJ2-1; 9 nucleotides match TRBD1. The length of the CDR3 is 15 residues. V shed 5 bases, J shed 9 bases, and the junction held 11 bases outside the gene matches. The V gene's germline CDR1 is MDHEN and CDR2 SYDVKM. This chain's CDR3 is CASSDTGGYRGEQFF. The CDR3 DNA reads as TGTGCCAGCAGTGATACAGGGGGCTATAGGGGTGAGCAGTTCTTC.

In this sample, this clone turned up many times. The rearrangement uses TRBV28 and TRBJ1-2; D gene unclear. Trimming stripped 5 bases from V and 13 bases from J, with 17 bases between. The germline CDR1 and CDR2 sequences are MDHEN and SYDVKM. This CDR3 region has 12 residues. CDR3 coding DNA: TGTGCCAGCAGTCTGCGACTGGCTGGGTGCACCTTC. This gives the protein CASSLRLAGCTF.

The chain links TRBV7-2 to TRBJ1-1; D not certain. This CDR3 has 12 amino acids. Germline V gene lookup returns CDR1 SGHTA and CDR2 FQGNSA. The ends were cut back, 1 base at V and 3 bases at J, with 3 bases in the middle. The CDR3 protein is CASSLVHTEAFF. CDR3 nucleotides: TGTGCCAGCAGCTTAGTGCACACTGAAGCTTTCTTT. The full variable domain, completed using reference TRBV7-2 and TRBJ1-1, is GAGVSQSPSNKVTEKGKDVELRCDPISGHTALYWYRQSLGQGLEFLIYFQGNSAPDKSGLPSDRFSAERTGGSVSTLTIQRTQQEDSAVYLCASSLVHTEAFFGQGTRLTVV.

This clone was seen a few times. This sequence joins TRBV25-1 and TRBJ1-2; 7 positions match TRBD1. CDR1 is MGHDK and CDR2 is SYGVNS in the germline V gene. The CDR3 runs to 14 residues. J gave up 3 bases and V 5 bases, and 6 bases lay outside the gene matches. Written as DNA, the CDR3 is TGTGCCAGCAGTTCGGGGCAGGGGGACTATGGCTACACCTTC. It specifies CASSSGQGDYGYTF.

This clone was counted a few times. This chain links TRBV6-1 with TRBJ1-5, with 10 bases identical to TRBD1. From germline, CDR1 is MNHNS and CDR2 SASEGT. Trimming took 6 bases from V and 1 from J; bases not matched to a gene: 3. This CDR3 spans 15 amino acids. CDR3: CASRWGQGSNQPQHF. CDR3 nucleotides: TGTGCCAGCAGATGGGGACAGGGGAGCAATCAGCCCCAGCATTTT.

This clone was detected only a few times. Distinct nucleotide sequences in the sample also encode this CDR3. The chain has TRBV18 and TRBJ2-7; 14 bases line up with TRBD2. In germline, CDR1 is KGHSH, CDR2 LQKENI. CDR3 length: 15 residues. J gave up 4 bases and V 6 bases, and 5 bases lay outside the gene matches. This CDR3 is CASSSGTSGSYEQYF. The CDR3 region has the DNA TGTGCCAGCTCTAGTGGGACTAGCGGGAGTTACGAGCAGTACTTC.

The CDR3 is CASSLAGNTEAFF. CDR3 sequence (DNA): TGTGCCAGCAGCCTTGCGGGGAACACTGAAGCTTTCTTT. This chain uses TRBV7-9 with TRBJ1-1; D not certain. The V end lost 5 bases, the J end lost 1 base, and 8 bases lay between the germline ends. This CDR3 comprises 13 residues. CDR1 and CDR2 (germline): SEHNR, FQNEAQ (reference sequence).

The V call is TRBV5-1, the J call TRBJ2-1; D not certain. The CDR3 loop spans 14 amino acids. V was shortened by 0 bases and J by 5 bases, with 9 bases between the two germline ends. Looked up from germline, CDR1 is SGHRS and CDR2 is YFSETQ. The CDR3 DNA is TGCGCCAGCAGCTTGGTAGGACGCGACAATGAGCAGTTCTTC. It translates to CASSLVGRDNEQFF. Full variable domain (remainder filled in from reference TRBV5-1 and TRBJ2-1): KAGVTQTPRYLIKTRGQQVTLSCSPISGHRSVSWYQQTPGQGLQFLFEYFSETQRNKGNFPGRFSGRQFSNSRSEMNVSTLELGDSALYLCASSLVGRDNEQFFGPGTRLTVL.

V usage is TRBV28 and J usage is TRBJ1-1; D unresolved. This CDR3 contains 15 residues. Deletions cut 11 bases from V and 0 bases from J, with 19 bases between. Looked up from germline, CDR1 is MDHEN and CDR2 is SYDVKM. CDR3 region: CAALGRNYLNTEAFF. The CDR3 DNA reads as TGTGCCGCCCTGGGCAGAAACTACTTGAACACTGAAGCTTTCTTT.

The genes are TRBV18 and TRBJ2-4, with a weak D call TRBD1 (6 bases). Deletions cut 3 bases from V and 0 bases from J, with 12 bases between. CDR1 and CDR2 (germline): KGHSH, LQKENI. The CDR3 contains 16 residues. This chain's CDR3 is CASSPKDSLAKNIQYF. CDR3 sequence (DNA): TGTGCCAGCTCACCGAAGGACAGCCTAGCCAAAAACATTCAGTACTTC.

This rearrangement joins TRBV5-4 to TRBJ1-1, with 7 bases lining up with TRBD1. Germline values: CDR1 SGHNT, CDR2 YYREEE (reference sequence). J lost 3 bases, V lost 4 bases, and 15 bases had no gene match. The CDR3 consists of 17 residues. The CDR3 sequence is CASSPSIQGQGDTEAFF. CDR3 in DNA: TGTGCCAGCAGCCCTTCTATACAGGGGCAGGGAGACACTGAAGCTTTCTTT.

The J gene is TRBJ2-1, the V gene TRBV5-4; D is possibly TRBD1 or TRBD2 (5 bases each). The CDR3 spans 15 residues. The V gene lost 4 bases and the J gene lost 8 bases, with 19 bases spanning the gap. Germline loops: CDR1 SGHNT, CDR2 YYREEE (reference sequence). CDR3 residues: CASSRLGTKADEQFF. CDR3 nucleotide sequence: TGTGCCAGCAGCCGGCTTGGGACCAAAGCAGATGAGCAGTTCTTC.

This clone has just a few counts. This sequence joins TRBV10-1 and TRBJ2-3; 14 nucleotides match TRBD2. Per the germline V gene, CDR1 is WNHNN and CDR2 is SYGVQD (reference sequence). The CDR3 is 17 residues long. The V segment lost 2 bases and the J segment 3 bases; nucleotides outside the gene matches: 4. This chain's CDR3 is CASSEGTSGSPTDTQYF. In DNA form, the CDR3 reads TGCGCCAGCAGTGAGGGGACTAGCGGGAGCCCAACAGATACGCAGTATTTT.

This clone has a count of ten or more. CDR3 amino acids: CASSPRDRNSYEQYF. DNA of the CDR3: TGTGCCAGCTCACCAAGGGACAGGAATTCCTACGAGCAGTACTTC. The rearrangement uses TRBV18 and TRBJ2-7; 8 nucleotides line up with TRBD1. This CDR3 has 15 amino acids. Germline assignment: CDR1 KGHSH and CDR2 LQKENI. Trimming cost V 2 bases and J 1 base; bases outside gene matches: 4.

A remark on this clone: The junction departs from the called germline gene at one end, perhaps through a read error. The V and J genes are TRBV7-9 and TRBJ2-3; the match to TRBD2 covers 10 bases. The germline V gene encodes CDR1 SEHNR and CDR2 FQNEAQ (reference sequence). The CDR3 is 17 residues long. This CDR3 reads CASSQRASGSSTDTQYF. The CDR3 nucleotides are TGCGCCAGCAGCCAAAGAGCTAGCGGGAGTAGCACAGATACGCAGTATTTT.

The chain uses TRBV5-1 and TRBJ2-1, with 9 bases lining up with TRBD2. The CDR3 loop spans 14 amino acids. The V gene's germline CDR1 is SGHRS and CDR2 YFSETQ. With 3 bases clipped from V and 5 bases from J, the junction kept 3 bases outside the gene matches. CDR3 coding DNA: TGCGCCAGCAGCTCCGGGACTAGCCACAATGAGCAGTTCTTC. It translates to CASSSGTSHNEQFF.

The rearrangement links TRBV5-1 to TRBJ2-3; D uncertain. The germline V gene has CDR1 SGHRS and CDR2 YFSETQ. This CDR3 has 13 residues. Trimming took 5 bases from V and 2 from J, leaving 9 bases between them. The CDR3 bases are TGCGCCAGCAGGATGGCTATCACAGATACGCAGTATTTT. It encodes CASRMAITDTQYF.

In nucleotides, the CDR3 is TGTGCCAGCAGTTCCAGGGGGTCTGGAAACACCATATATTTT. Residues: CASSSRGSGNTIYF. V gene TRBV28 combines with J gene TRBJ1-3; 7 nucleotides match TRBD1. The CDR3 is made up of 14 amino acids. V dropped 4 bases and J dropped 1; count of bases not matched to a gene: 1. In germline, CDR1 is MDHEN, CDR2 SYDVKM.